A selection of T cell receptor beta chains follows, all from one sample in a study of blood T cell repertoires in COVID-19. Sequenced by immunoSEQ multiplex PCR; TCRdb stores in-frame clones only, minus some. This table has about 270,000 clones, 88% appearing once. The sequenced sample consisted of PBMCs or T cells enriched from blood (not recorded which). These TCRs come from a woman in her forties or fifties who had recovered from COVID-19. CDR3s include the opening cysteine and the closing phenylalanine or tryptophan. D genes are given only for firm matches. Expanded clones get a size class; other rows say once, few or many, or leave the size out.

j_call,cdr3_length,v_call,clone_size,d_call,cdr3_aa,cdr3_nt
TRBJ2-7,12,TRBV27,NA,NA,CASSPSSYEQYF,TGTGCCAGCAGCCCGAGCTCCTACGAGCAGTACTTC
TRBJ2-2,16,TRBV9,NA,TRBD2,CASSVEGLGSSGELFF,TGTGCCAGCAGCGTAGAGGGACTAGGGTCCTCCGGGGAGCTGTTTTTT
TRBJ2-1,20,TRBV24-1,few,NA,CATSETGQGRLAVSYNEQFF,TGTGCCACCAGTGAGACTGGACAGGGGAGACTAGCGGTTTCCTACAATGAGCAGTTCTTC
TRBJ1-3,17,TRBV28,NA,NA,CASSLLDTGVSGNTIYF,TGTGCCAGCAGTTTATTGGACACGGGGGTCTCTGGAAACACCATATATTTT
TRBJ1-2,17,TRBV28,NA,TRBD1,CASSPSQGRWVNYGYTF,TGTGCCAGCAGCCCTTCACAGGGGCGTTGGGTTAACTATGGCTACACCTTC
TRBJ2-6,18,TRBV7-9,NA,TRBD1,CASSPLPTGNLGANVLTF,TGTGCCAGCAGCCCCCTTCCGACAGGGAACCTTGGGGCCAACGTCCTGACTTTC
TRBJ1-5,18,TRBV7-9,few,TRBD1,CASSWSSGQGASNQPQHF,TGTGCCAGCAGCTGGTCATCGGGACAGGGGGCGAGCAATCAGCCCCAGCATTTT
TRBJ1-3,14,TRBV5-1,NA,NA,CASSLGGRGNTIYF,TGCGCCAGCAGCTTGGGGGGGCGCGGAAACACCATATATTTT
TRBJ1-2,15,TRBV14,NA,NA,CASSQDVAAKLGYTF,TGTGCCAGCAGCCAAGATGTAGCGGCTAAGCTTGGCTACACCTTC
TRBJ2-1,15,TRBV14,NA,TRBD2,CASSQVSGSVDEQFF,TGTGCCAGCAGCCAAGTCAGCGGGAGTGTTGATGAGCAGTTCTTC
TRBJ2-2,16,TRBV6-5,NA,NA,CASSSRSTPNTGELFF,TGTGCCAGCAGTTCCCGATCGACACCGAACACCGGGGAGCTGTTTTTT
TRBJ2-4,14,TRBV28,NA,TRBD1,CASTSGDRGNIQYF,TGTGCCAGCACATCGGGGGACAGGGGAAACATTCAGTACTTC
TRBJ2-5,14,TRBV11-2,NA,NA,CASSSTSPQETQYF,TGTGCCAGCAGTTCAACTAGCCCTCAAGAGACCCAGTACTTC
TRBJ1-4,16,TRBV18,NA,NA,CASSLRSSGYNEKLFF,TGTGCCAGCTCCCTCCGTTCATCAGGGTATAATGAAAAACTGTTTTTT
TRBJ2-7,14,TRBV28,NA,TRBD2,CASQTSGQSYEQYF,TGTGCCAGCCAGACTAGCGGGCAATCCTACGAGCAGTACTTC
TRBJ1-1,15,TRBV7-2,NA,NA,CASSLVGGLNTEAFF,TGTGCCAGCAGCTTAGTTGGGGGCTTGAACACTGAAGCTTTCTTT
TRBJ2-7,14,TRBV4-1,NA,TRBD2,CASSQLAGGGEQYF,TGCGCCAGCAGCCAGCTAGCGGGAGGCGGCGAGCAGTACTTC
TRBJ1-5,15,TRBV30,NA,NA,CAWSDGTLMNQPQHF,TGTGCCTGGAGTGATGGGACACTTATGAATCAGCCCCAGCATTTT
TRBJ1-5,15,TRBV27,NA,NA,CASSLGANSNQPQHF,TGTGCCAGCAGTCTGGGCGCGAATAGCAATCAGCCCCAGCATTTT
TRBJ2-3,15,TRBV3-1/TRBV3-2,NA,TRBD2,CASSQVGLASDTQYF,TGTGCCAGCAGCCAAGTGGGACTAGCATCCGATACGCAGTATTTT
TRBJ2-2,12,TRBV21-1,NA,NA,CASSKPVGELFF,TGTGCCAGCAGCAAACCCGTGGGGGAGCTGTTTTTT
TRBJ1-3,13,TRBV6-6,NA,TRBD1,CASSKGQGDTIYF,TGTGCCAGCAGTAAGGGACAGGGTGACACCATATATTTT
TRBJ2-3,15,TRBV7-9,NA,NA,CASSLVSSGTDTQYF,TGTGCCAGCAGCTTAGTGTCTAGCGGCACAGATACGCAGTATTTT
TRBJ2-1,15,TRBV28,NA,NA,CASSAAEVSYNEQFF,TGTGCCAGCAGCGCAGCGGAAGTCTCCTACAATGAGCAGTTCTTC
TRBJ2-1,16,TRBV14,NA,TRBD2,CASSTRLAVTYNEQFF,TGTGCCAGCAGCACTCGACTAGCCGTAACCTACAATGAGCAGTTCTTC
TRBJ2-7,12,TRBV7-2,once,NA,CASSLLAYEQYF,TGTGCCAGCAGCTTACTGGCATACGAGCAGTACTTC
TRBJ2-7,15,TRBV9,many,TRBD1,CASNTTGTGPYEQYF,TGTGCCAGCAATACTACCGGGACAGGTCCCTACGAGCAGTACTTC
TRBJ2-2,14,TRBV15,NA,NA,CATSKGANTGELFF,TGTGCCACCAGCAAAGGAGCGAACACCGGGGAGCTGTTTTTT
TRBJ1-1,14,TRBV5-4,once,NA,CASSGWGRNPEAFF,TGTGCCAGCAGCGGATGGGGCAGGAACCCTGAAGCTTTCTTT
TRBJ2-7,16,TRBV27,NA,NA,CASRNRDFRGNYEQYF,TGTGCCAGCAGAAACCGGGACTTCAGAGGGAACTACGAGCAGTACTTC
TRBJ2-5,16,TRBV5-5,NA,TRBD2,CASSFGLGAGEETQYF,TGTGCCAGCAGCTTTGGTTTGGGAGCGGGAGAAGAGACCCAGTACTTC
TRBJ1-2,11,TRBV28,few,NA,CASSTGFGYTF,TGTGCCAGCAGTACAGGGTTTGGCTACACCTTC
TRBJ2-5,14,TRBV19,NA,NA,CASSLTGIEETQYF,TGTGCCAGTAGTTTAACGGGAATCGAGGAGACCCAGTACTTC
TRBJ2-1,16,TRBV19,NA,TRBD2,CASSTFVAGVSNEQFF,TGTGCCAGTAGTACCTTTGTAGCGGGAGTAAGCAATGAGCAGTTCTTC
TRBJ2-4,15,TRBV24-1,NA,NA,CATSVPIGDKNIQYF,TGTGCCACCAGTGTCCCGATCGGAGACAAAAACATTCAGTACTTC
TRBJ2-3,16,TRBV9,NA,TRBD2,CASSVFTSGRSDTQYF,TGTGCCAGCAGCGTTTTCACTAGCGGGAGATCAGATACGCAGTATTTT
TRBJ1-2,12,TRBV3-1/TRBV3-2,NA,TRBD1,CASSQNRGGYTF,TGTGCCAGCAGCCAAAACAGGGGCGGCTACACCTTC
TRBJ2-3,15,TRBV18,NA,NA,CASSPPGTNTDTQYF,TGTGCCAGCTCACCACCAGGGACAAACACAGATACGCAGTATTTT
TRBJ2-3,15,TRBV10-3,NA,TRBD1,CAIRHGTGGDDTQYF,TGTGCCATCAGACATGGGACAGGGGGCGATGATACGCAGTATTTT
TRBJ1-5,13,TRBV30,NA,NA,CAWRSQPGQPQHF,TGTGCCTGGAGATCACAGCCCGGTCAGCCCCAGCATTTT
TRBJ2-1,15,TRBV19,NA,NA,CASSRGTTSRGEQFF,TGTGCCAGTAGTAGGGGGACGACTAGCAGGGGTGAGCAGTTCTTC
TRBJ2-7,13,TRBV6-5,few,TRBD2,CASRPSGRYEQYF,TGTGCCAGCAGGCCTAGCGGGAGATACGAGCAGTACTTC
TRBJ1-1,15,TRBV27,NA,NA,CASTGGMHGYTEAFF,TGTGCCAGCACCGGGGGTATGCATGGGTACACTGAAGCTTTCTTT
TRBJ1-2,15,TRBV6-2/TRBV6-3,once,TRBD1,CASSAQGAIGDGYTF,TGTGCCAGCAGTGCACAGGGGGCGATAGGAGATGGCTACACCTTC